This TCR beta chain was observed in a study of PD-L1 blockade in urothelial cancer. Overall study results and limits: Patients with below-median pretreatment blood clonality survived longer.

For this clone: Its cognate antigen is unknown.

The sample's time point: pretreatment peripheral blood. Profiling relied on immunoSEQ multiplex PCR, and the TCRdb table lists in-frame clones only, not all of them. The data contain tens of thousands of clones, about 86% of them singletons. The clonotype comes from a man aged 55 to 70 with urothelial cancer. The specimen comprised PBMCs, sampled around atezolizumab (anti-PD-L1) treatment.

CDR3 sequence (DNA): TGTGCCAGTAGTATAATCGGGAGACAAGAGACCCAGTACTTC. It yields the protein CASSIIGRQETQYF. This chain joins TRBV19 and TRBJ2-5; the D gene is possibly TRBD2 (6 bases). The V end was cut by 2 bases, the J end by 2 bases, with 9 bases between. This CDR3 contains 14 residues. Germline V gene lookup returns CDR1 LNHDA and CDR2 SQIVND (reference sequence).